This TCR beta chain was found in a study of blood T cells in healthy people across ages. At the level of the study: There was about one barcoded beta molecule captured by template switching per two T cells.

A second roughly 7 to 11 cycle PCR used barcoded and J-beta primers. One entry per CDR3 protein, called by TCRdb with MiXCR from the 5' RACE reads. Among about 290,000 distinct CDR3 sequences listed, 27% were seen once. For every donor, a draw yielded ten milliliters of peripheral blood. The receptor comes from a woman in her seventies in good health. The sequenced material came from blood.

Here the CDR3 DNA reads TGTGCCAGCGGGGGTGGAGACAGGGAATTCACTGAAGCTTTCTTT. Translation: CASGGGDREFTEAFF. The chain uses TRBV6-1 and TRBJ1-1; TRBD1 matches at 7 bases. The CDR3 length is 15 residues. V lost 8 bases and J lost 4; bases outside the gene matches: 13. Germline V lookup: CDR1 MNHNS, CDR2 SASEGT.